The TCR beta chain under discussion was sequenced for a study of response to subunit inactivated influenza vaccine. TCRdb analysed the RT-PCR reads with MiXCR anew, one entry per CDR3 protein. The sample has around 320,000 distinct CDR3 sequences, over 20% seen once. The ends were cut back, 2 bases at V and 5 bases at J, with 7 bases in the middle. The CDR3 covers 13 residues. Study-level findings and limits: Few new T cells, the authors suggested, are recruited by each seasonal influenza vaccination.

There are a few counts of this clonotype. Its antigen is still unknown. The V call is TRBV12-3 or TRBV12-4, the J call TRBJ1-5; D gene uncertain. Sequencing used PBMCs from blood, obtained less than 22 months after vaccination. This TCR was recovered from a man aged 50-75 years who received an inactivated influenza vaccine. The DNA for the CDR3 is TGTGCCAGCAGTTTATCACCGGATCAGCCCCAGCATTTT. Translating gives CASSLSPDQPQHF.